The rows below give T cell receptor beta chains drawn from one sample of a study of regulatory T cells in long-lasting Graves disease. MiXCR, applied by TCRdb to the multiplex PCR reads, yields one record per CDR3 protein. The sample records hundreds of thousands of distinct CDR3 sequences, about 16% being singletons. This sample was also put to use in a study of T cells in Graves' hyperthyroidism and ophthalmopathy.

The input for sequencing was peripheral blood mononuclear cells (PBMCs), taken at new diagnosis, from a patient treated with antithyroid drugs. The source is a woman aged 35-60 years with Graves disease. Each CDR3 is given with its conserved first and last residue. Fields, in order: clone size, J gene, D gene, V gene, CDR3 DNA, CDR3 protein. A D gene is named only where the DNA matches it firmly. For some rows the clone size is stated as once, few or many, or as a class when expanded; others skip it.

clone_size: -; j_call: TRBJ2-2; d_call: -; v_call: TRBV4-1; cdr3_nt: TGCGCCAGCAGCCAAGTTGTAAACATCGGGGAGCTGTTTTTT; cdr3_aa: CASSQVVNIGELFF
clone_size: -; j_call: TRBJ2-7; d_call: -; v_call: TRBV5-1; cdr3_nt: TGCGCCAGCAGCCCAACCGGGACAAGAGCCTCCTACGAGCAGTACTTC; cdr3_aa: CASSPTGTRASYEQYF
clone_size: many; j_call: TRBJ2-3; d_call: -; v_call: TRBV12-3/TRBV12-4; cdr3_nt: TGTGCCAGCAGCTCTCTTTTCGACAGAACCACAGATACGCAGTATTTT; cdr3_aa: CASSSLFDRTTDTQYF
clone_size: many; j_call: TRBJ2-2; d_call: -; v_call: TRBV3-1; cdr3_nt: TGTGCCAGCAGCCAAGGATTCAAACTCTCGAACACCGGGGAGCTGTTTTTT; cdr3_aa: CASSQGFKLSNTGELFF
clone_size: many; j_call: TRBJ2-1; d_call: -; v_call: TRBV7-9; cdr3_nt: TGTGCCAGCAGCTTACAATTGGACCTTGCCGGGCAGTTCTTC; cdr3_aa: CASSLQLDLAGQFF
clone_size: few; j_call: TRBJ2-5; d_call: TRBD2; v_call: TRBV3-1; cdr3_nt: TGTGCCAGCAGCCAAAGCGGGGAAAACCAAGAGACCCAGTACTTC; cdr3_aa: CASSQSGENQETQYF
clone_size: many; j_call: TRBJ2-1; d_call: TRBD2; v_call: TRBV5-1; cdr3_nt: TGCGCCAGCAGCGGACTAGCGGGGGCCTACAATGAGCAGTTCTTC; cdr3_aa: CASSGLAGAYNEQFF
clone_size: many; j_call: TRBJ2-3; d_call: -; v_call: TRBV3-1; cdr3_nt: TGTGCCAGCAGCCAACTTGCTACCGGACCCCTCTCGAATACGCAGTATTTT; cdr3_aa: CASSQLATGPLSNTQYF
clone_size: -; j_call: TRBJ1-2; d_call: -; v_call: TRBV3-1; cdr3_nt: TGTGCCAGCAGCCAAGATATGGCGAGCGGTGGCTACACCTTC; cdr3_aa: CASSQDMASGGYTF
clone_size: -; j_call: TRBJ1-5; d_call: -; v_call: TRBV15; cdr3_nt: TGTGCCACCAGCGGGGGACTGAGCAATCAGCCCCAGCATTTT; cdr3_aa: CATSGGLSNQPQHF
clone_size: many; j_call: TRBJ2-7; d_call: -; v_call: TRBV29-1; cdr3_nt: TGCAGCGCTGTACGGGGTCAGAGGGCCGAGCAGTACTTC; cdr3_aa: CSAVRGQRAEQYF
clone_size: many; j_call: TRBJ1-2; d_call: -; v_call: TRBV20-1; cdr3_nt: TGCAGTGCTAGGGAGCTTTATCCTATGAGCTACACCTTC; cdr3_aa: CSARELYPMSYTF
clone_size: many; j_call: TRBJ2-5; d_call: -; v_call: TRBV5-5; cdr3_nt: TGTGCCAGCAGCCGGATGGGGGTGAGGGAGACCCAGTACTTC; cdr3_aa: CASSRMGVRETQYF
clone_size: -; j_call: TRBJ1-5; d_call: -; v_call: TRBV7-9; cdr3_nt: TGTGCCAGCAGCTTACAGGGGTGGGATCAGCCCCAGCATTTT; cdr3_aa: CASSLQGWDQPQHF
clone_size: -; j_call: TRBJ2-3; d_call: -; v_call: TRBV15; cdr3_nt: TGTGCCACCAGCAGAGACCGGGATCCCGAGGTTACAGATACGCAGTATTTT; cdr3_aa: CATSRDRDPEVTDTQYF
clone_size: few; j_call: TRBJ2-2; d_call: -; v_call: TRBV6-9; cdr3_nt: TGTGCCAGCAGTTCGGGCCTAGCGTCCAGGGAGCTGTTTTTT; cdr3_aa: CASSSGLASRELFF
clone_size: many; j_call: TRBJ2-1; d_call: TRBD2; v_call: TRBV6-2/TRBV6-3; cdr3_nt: TGTGCCAGCAGCCCCGAACCGATTTTAGCGGGGGCCCCTCTGGGGCAGTTCTTC; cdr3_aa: CASSPEPILAGAPLGQFF
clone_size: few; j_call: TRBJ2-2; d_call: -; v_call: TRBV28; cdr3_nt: TGTGCCAGCAGTTTATACGAGACAGCGAACACCGGGGAGCTGTTTTTT; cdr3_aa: CASSLYETANTGELFF
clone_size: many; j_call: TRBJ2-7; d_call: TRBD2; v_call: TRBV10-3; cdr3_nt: TGTGCCATCAGTGACAGAACTAGCGGGGGTTCCTACGAGCAGTACTTC; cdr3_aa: CAISDRTSGGSYEQYF
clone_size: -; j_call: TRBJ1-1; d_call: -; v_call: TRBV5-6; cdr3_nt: TGTGCCAGCAGCTTGTGGGCTTTGGGATCCATGAACACTGAAGCTTTCTTT; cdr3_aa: CASSLWALGSMNTEAFF
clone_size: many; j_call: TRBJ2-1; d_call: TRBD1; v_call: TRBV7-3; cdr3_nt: TGTGCCAGCAGCTCATGGGGACAGGGCCTCAATGAGCAGTTCTTC; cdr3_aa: CASSSWGQGLNEQFF
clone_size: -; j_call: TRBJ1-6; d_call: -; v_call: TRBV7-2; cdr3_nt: TGTGCCAGCAGCGCCACCGGGACGATCAATCCACCCCTCCACTTT; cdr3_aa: CASSATGTINPPLHF
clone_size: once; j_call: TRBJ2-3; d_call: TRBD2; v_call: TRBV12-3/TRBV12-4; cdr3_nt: TGTGCCAGCAGCTTGAGGTCTAGCGGGTACGCAGATACGCAGTATTTT; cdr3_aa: CASSLRSSGYADTQYF
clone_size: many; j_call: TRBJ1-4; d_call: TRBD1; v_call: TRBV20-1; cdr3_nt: TGCAGTGCAGAGGGACAGGGGGATGAAAAACTGTTTTTT; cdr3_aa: CSAEGQGDEKLFF
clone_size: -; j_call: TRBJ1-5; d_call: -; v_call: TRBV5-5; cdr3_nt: TGTGCCAGCAGCCCTAAGGGAGTTAGCAATCAGCCCCAGCATTTT; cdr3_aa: CASSPKGVSNQPQHF
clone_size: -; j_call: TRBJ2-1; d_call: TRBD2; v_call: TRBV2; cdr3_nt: TGTGCCAGCAGTCCACCCCTAGCGGGGGGTAGCTCCTACAATGAGCAGTTCTTC; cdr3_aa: CASSPPLAGGSSYNEQFF
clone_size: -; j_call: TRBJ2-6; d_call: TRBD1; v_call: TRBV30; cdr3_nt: TGTGCCTGGAGGGCAGGGGGCCTAGTTCGCTCTGGGGCCAACGTCCTGACTTTC; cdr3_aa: CAWRAGGLVRSGANVLTF
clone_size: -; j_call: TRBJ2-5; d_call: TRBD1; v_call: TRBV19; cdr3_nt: TGTGCCAGTAGTAGCCCTCCCGGGACAGCACCCTTGGAGACCCAGTACTTC; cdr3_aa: CASSSPPGTAPLETQYF
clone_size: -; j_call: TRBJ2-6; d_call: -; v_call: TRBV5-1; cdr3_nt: TGCGCCAGCAGCCCACAGGGTACTGGGGCCAACGTCCTGACTTTC; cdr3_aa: CASSPQGTGANVLTF
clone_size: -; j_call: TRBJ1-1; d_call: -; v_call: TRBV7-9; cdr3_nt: TGTGCCAGCTTGACCGGGTCGAACACTGAAGCTTTCTTT; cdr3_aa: CASLTGSNTEAFF
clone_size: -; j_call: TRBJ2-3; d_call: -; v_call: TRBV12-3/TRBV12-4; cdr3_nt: TGTGCCAGCAGCGTAACCTCCCGACAGACAGATACGCAGTATTTT; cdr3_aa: CASSVTSRQTDTQYF
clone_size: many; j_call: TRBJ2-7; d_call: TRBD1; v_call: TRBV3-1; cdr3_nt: TGTGCCAGCAGCGCTAGTCCGGGACAGGGGAGGAACGAGCAGTACTTC; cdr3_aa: CASSASPGQGRNEQYF
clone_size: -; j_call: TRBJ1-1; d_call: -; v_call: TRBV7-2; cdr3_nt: TGTGCCAGCAGCTTCGGCTACGGGATGAACACTGAAGCTTTCTTT; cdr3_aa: CASSFGYGMNTEAFF
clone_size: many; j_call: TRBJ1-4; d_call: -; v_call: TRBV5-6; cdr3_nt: TGTGCCAGCAGTACTCCTCGCGAAAAACTGTTTTTT; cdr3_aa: CASSTPREKLFF
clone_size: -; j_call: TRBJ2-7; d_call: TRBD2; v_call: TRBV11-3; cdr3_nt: TGTGCCAGCAGCCGAACGGGACTAGATTTATCCTACGTGCAGTACTTC; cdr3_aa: CASSRTGLDLSYVQYF
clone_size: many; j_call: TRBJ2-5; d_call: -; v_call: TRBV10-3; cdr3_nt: TGTGCCATCAGTGCAGCCAAACAAGAGACCCAGTACTTC; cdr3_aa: CAISAAKQETQYF